This TCR beta chain appears in the sequencing data of a study of human T cells and chemical hapten exposure. Study as a whole: The study sensitized with 2% DPC on a 2 cm by 2 cm patch of upper inner arm skin.

Time point defined: pre-sensitization, week 0. The treatment is: therapeutic diphenylcyclopropenone sensitization with weekly scalp DPC. In germline, CDR1 is MNHEY, CDR2 SMNVEV (reference sequence). The V and J ends lost 0 bases and 1 base respectively, with 11 bases between them. CDR3 length: 16 amino acids. TCRdb re-derived calls from the RACE reads in MiXCR, one entry per CDR3 protein. The sample holds more than 300,000 distinct CDR3 sequences, around 5.5% seen once. This sequence originates from a woman between 45 and 65 years old with alopecia areata. Some clones in this sample may be carry-over from other donors' samples. Sequenced here: whole blood, sampled in connection with sensitization to the hapten diphenylcyclopropenone (DPC). This chain connects TRBV27 to TRBJ2-3, with D possibly matching TRBD1 (5 bases). DNA for the CDR3: TGTGCCAGCAGTTTATCTCAGGGTTTAGGCACAGATACGCAGTATTTT. This sequence encodes CASSLSQGLGTDTQYF.